This T cell receptor beta chain comes out of a study of technical replicates of blood from a handful of donors. The CDR3 loop spans 16 amino acids. Per the germline V gene, CDR1 is SNHLY and CDR2 is FYNNEI. Trimming took 5 bases from V and 6 from J; bases not matched to a gene: 8. Method: immunoSEQ multiplex PCR; TCRdb's copy keeps in-frame clones and lacks some. The sample consists of approximately 100,000 clones, approximately 96% of them appearing once. This clone occurred once. The sequenced material came from T cells isolated from PBMCs. The clonotype comes from a human donor in good health. The chain links TRBV2 to TRBJ2-2; 11 bases match TRBD1. The CDR3 spells CASSKSGTGGPGELFF. The DNA of the CDR3 is TGTGCCAGCAGTAAGTCCGGGACAGGGGGTCCCGGGGAGCTGTTTTTT.